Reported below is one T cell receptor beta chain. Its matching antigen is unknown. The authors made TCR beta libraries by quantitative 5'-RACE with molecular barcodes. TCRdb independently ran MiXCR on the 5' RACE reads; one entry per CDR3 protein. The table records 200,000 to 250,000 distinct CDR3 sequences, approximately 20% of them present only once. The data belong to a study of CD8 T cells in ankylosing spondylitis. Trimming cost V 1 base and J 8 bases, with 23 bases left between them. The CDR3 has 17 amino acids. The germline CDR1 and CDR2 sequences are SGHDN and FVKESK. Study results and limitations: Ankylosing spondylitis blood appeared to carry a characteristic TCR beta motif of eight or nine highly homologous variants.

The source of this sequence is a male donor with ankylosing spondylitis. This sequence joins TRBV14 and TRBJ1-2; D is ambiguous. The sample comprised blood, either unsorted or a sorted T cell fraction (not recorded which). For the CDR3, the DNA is TGTGCCAGCAGCCAAGGGCCACCCCTGGGTGTTTTTCACGGCTACACCTTC. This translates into CASSQGPPLGVFHGYTF.